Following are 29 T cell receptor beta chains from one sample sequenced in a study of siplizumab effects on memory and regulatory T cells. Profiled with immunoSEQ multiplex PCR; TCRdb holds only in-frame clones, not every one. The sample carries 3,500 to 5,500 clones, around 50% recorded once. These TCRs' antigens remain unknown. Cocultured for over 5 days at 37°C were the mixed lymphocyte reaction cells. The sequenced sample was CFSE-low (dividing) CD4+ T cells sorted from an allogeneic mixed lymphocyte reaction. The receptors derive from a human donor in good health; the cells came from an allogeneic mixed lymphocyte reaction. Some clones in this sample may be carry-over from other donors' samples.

The CDR3 here is CASSPPVSTDTQYF. CDR3 in DNA: TGTGCCAGCTCACCACCGGTCTCGACAGATACGCAGTATTTT. This sequence joins TRBV18 and TRBJ2-3; D remains unclear. Germline-derived CDR1 and CDR2 are KGHSH and LQKENI. The CDR3 is 14 residues long. V lost 0 bases, J lost 3 bases, and 7 bases lay in between.

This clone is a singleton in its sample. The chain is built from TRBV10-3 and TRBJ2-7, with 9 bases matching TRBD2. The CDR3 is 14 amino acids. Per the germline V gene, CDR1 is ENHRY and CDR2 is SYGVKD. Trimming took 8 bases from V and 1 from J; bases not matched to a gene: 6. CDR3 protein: CAIASSGDSYEQYF. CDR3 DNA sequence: TGTGCCATCGCTTCTAGCGGGGATTCCTACGAGCAGTACTTC.

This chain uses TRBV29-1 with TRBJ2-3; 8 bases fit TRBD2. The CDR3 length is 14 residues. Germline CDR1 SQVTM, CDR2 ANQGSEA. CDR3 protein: CSLRGGALQDTQYF. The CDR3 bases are TGCAGTCTTCGGGGGGGAGCTCTGCAAGATACGCAGTATTTT.

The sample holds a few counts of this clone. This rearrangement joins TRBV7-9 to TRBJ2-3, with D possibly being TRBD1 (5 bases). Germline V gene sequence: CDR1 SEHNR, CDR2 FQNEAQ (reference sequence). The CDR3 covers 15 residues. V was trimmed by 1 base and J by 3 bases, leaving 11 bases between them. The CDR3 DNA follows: TGTGCCAGCAGCTTAGTAGGGGTAGTGACAGATACGCAGTATTTT. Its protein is CASSLVGVVTDTQYF.

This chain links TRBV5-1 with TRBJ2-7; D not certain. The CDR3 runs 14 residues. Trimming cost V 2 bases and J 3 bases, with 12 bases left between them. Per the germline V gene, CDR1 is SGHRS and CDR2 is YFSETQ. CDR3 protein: CASSLRHGDYEQYF. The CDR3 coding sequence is TGCGCCAGCAGCTTAAGGCACGGTGACTACGAGCAGTACTTC.

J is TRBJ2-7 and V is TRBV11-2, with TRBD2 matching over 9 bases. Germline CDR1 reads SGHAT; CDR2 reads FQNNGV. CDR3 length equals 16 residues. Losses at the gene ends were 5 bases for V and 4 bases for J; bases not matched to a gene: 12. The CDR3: CASSPDVVAGVYEQYF. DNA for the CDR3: TGTGCCAGCAGCCCCGATGTTGTAGCGGGAGTGTACGAGCAGTACTTC.

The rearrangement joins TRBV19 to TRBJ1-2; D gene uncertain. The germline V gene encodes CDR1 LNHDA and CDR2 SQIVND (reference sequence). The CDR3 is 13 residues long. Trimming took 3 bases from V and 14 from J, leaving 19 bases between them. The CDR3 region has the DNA TGTGCCAGTAGTATGGGAACACCAATCACCTCTACCTTC. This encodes CASSMGTPITSTF.

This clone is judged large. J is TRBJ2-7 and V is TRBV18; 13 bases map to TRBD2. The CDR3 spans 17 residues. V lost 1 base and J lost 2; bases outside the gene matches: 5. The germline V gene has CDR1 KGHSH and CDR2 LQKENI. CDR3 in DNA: TGTGCCAGCTCACCACGGCCGGGACTAGCGGGACCCTACGAGCAGTACTTC. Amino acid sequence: CASSPRPGLAGPYEQYF.

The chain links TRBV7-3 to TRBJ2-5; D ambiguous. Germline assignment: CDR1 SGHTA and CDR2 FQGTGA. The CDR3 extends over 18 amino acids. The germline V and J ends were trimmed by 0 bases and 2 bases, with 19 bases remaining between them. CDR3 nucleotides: TGTGCCAGCAGCTTAACAGGGTTGGGGTTCGGTCGGCAAGAGACCCAGTACTTC. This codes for CASSLTGLGFGRQETQYF. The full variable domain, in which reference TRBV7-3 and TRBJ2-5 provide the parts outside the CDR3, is GAGVSQTPSNKVTEKGKYVELRCDPISGHTALYWYRQSLGQGPEFLIYFQGTGAADDSGLPNDRFFAVRPEGSVSTLKIQRTERGDSAVYLCASSLTGLGFGRQETQYFGPGTRLLVL.

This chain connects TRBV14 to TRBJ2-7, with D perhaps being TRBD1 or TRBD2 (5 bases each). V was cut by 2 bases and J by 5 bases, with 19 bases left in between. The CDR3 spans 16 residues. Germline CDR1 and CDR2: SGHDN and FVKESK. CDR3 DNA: TGTGCCAGCAGCCAAACCTACGGGGCCTCTGGGCACGAGCAGTACTTC. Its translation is CASSQTYGASGHEQYF.

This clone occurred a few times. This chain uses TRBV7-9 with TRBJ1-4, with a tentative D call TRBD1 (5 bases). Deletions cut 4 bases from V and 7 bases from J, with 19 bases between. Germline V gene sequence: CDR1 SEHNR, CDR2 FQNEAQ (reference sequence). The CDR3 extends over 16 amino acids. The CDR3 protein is CASSWSGAGGSEKLFF. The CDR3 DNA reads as TGTGCCAGCAGCTGGAGCGGCGCGGGGGGAAGTGAAAAACTGTTTTTT. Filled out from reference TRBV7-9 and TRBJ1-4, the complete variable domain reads DTGVSQNPRHKITKRGQNVTFRCDPISEHNRLYWYRQTLGQGPEFLTYFQNEAQLEKSRLLSDRFSAERPKGSFSTLEIQRTEQGDSAMYLCASSWSGAGGSEKLFFGSGTQLSVL.

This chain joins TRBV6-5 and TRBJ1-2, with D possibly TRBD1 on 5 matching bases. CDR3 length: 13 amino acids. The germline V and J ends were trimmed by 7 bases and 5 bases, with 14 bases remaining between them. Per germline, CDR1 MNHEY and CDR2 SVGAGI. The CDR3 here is CASKIGTEYGYTF. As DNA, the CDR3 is TGTGCCAGCAAAATCGGGACGGAGTATGGCTACACCTTC.

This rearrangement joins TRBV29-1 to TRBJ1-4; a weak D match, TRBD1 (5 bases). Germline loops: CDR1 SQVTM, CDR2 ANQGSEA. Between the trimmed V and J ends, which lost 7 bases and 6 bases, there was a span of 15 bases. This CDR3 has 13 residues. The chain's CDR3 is CSGRQSLYEKLFF. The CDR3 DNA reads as TGCAGCGGTCGACAGAGTCTCTATGAAAAACTGTTTTTT. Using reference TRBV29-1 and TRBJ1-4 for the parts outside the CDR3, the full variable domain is SAVISQKPSRDICQRGTSLTIQCQVDSQVTMMFWYRQQPGQSLTLIATANQGSEATYESGFVIDKFPISRPNLTFSTLTVSNMSPEDSSIYLCSGRQSLYEKLFFGSGTQLSVL.

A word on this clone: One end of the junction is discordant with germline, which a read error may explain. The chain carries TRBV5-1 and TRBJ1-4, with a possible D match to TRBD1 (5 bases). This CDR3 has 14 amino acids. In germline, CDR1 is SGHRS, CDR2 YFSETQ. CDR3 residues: CASSLVGANEKLFF. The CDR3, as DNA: TGTGCCAGCAGCTTGGTAGGGGCTAATGAAAAACTGTTTTTT.

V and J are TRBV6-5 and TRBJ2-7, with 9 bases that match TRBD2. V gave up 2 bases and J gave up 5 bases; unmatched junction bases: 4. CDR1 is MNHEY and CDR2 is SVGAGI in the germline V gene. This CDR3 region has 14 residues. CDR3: CASSYLAGFNEQYF. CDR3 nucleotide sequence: TGTGCCAGCAGTTACCTAGCGGGATTCAACGAGCAGTACTTC.

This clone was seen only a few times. This CDR3 reads CASSLGLGRTDTQYF. In DNA, the CDR3 is TGTGCCAGCAGCCTCGGACTAGGAAGAACAGATACGCAGTATTTT. V and J are TRBV7-9 and TRBJ2-3, with 7 bases aligning to TRBD2. The CDR3 has 15 amino acids. The V gene end was trimmed by 5 bases and the J gene end by 3 bases; junction bases not matched to a gene: 8. Germline loops: CDR1 SEHNR, CDR2 FQNEAQ (reference sequence).

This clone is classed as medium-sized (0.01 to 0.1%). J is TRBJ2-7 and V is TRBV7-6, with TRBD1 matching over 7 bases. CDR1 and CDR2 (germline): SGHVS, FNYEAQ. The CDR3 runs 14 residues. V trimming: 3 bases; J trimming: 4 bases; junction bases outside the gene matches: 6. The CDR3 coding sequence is TGTGCCAGCAGCTTGACCGGGACAGCATACGAGCAGTACTTC. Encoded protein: CASSLTGTAYEQYF. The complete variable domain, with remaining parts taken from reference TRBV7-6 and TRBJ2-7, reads GAGVSQSPRYKVTKRGQDVALRCDPISGHVSLYWYRQALGQGPEFLTYFNYEAQQDKSGLPNDRFSAERPEGSISTLTIQRTEQRDSAMYRCASSLTGTAYEQYFGPGTRLTVT.

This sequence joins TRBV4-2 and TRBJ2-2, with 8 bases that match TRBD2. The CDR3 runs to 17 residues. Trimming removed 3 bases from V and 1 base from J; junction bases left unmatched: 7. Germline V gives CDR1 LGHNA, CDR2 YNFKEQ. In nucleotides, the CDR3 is TGTGCCAGCAGCCAGCCCCGACTAGCGCTGAACACCGGGGAGCTGTTTTTT. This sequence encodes CASSQPRLALNTGELFF.

Here the CDR3 reads CAIGGARLAGTEAFF. Here the CDR3 DNA reads TGTGCCATCGGTGGGGCCAGGCTAGCTGGCACTGAAGCTTTCTTT. The chain combines TRBV10-3 with TRBJ1-1, with D possibly TRBD1 on 5 matching bases. The V and J ends lost 8 bases and 4 bases respectively, with 20 bases between them. This CDR3 region has 15 residues. In germline, CDR1 is ENHRY, CDR2 SYGVKD.

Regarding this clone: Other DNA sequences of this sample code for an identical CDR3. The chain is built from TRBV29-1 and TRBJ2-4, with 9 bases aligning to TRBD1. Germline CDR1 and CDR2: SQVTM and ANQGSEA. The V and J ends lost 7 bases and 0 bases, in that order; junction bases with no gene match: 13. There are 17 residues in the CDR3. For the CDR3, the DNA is TGCAGCGCACGAGGTCGGGACAGGGCATTAGCCAAAAACATTCAGTACTTC. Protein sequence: CSARGRDRALAKNIQYF.

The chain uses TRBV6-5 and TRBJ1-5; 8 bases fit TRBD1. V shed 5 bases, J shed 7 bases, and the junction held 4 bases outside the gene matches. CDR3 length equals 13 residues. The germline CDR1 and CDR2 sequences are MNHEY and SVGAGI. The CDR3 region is CASSIRGQQPQHF. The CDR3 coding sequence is TGTGCCAGCAGTATCAGGGGGCAACAGCCCCAGCATTTT.

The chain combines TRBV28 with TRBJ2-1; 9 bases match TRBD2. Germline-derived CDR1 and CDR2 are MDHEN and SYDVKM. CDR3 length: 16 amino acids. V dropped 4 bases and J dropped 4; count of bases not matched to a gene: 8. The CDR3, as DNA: TGTGCCAGCAGTTCCCACGGCGGGGGGGGATACAATGAGCAGTTCTTC. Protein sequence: CASSSHGGGGYNEQFF.

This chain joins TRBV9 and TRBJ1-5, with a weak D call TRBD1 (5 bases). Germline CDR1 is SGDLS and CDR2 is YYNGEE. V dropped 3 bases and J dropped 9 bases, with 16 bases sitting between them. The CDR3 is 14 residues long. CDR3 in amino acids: CASSGSGGRRPQHF. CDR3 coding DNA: TGTGCCAGCAGCGGTTCCGGGGGGAGGCGGCCCCAGCATTTT. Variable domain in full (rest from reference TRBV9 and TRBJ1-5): DSGVTQTPKHLITATGQRVTLRCSPRSGDLSVYWYQQSLDQGLQFLIQYYNGEERAKGNILERFSAQQFPDLHSELNLSSLELGDSALYFCASSGSGGRRPQHFGDGTRLSIL.

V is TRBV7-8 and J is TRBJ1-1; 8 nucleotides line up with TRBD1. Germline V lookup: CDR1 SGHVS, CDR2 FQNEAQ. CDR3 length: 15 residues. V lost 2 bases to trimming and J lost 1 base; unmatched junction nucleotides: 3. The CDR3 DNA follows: TGTGCCAGCAGCTTACCAGGGACAGGGAACACTGAAGCTTTCTTT. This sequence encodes CASSLPGTGNTEAFF.

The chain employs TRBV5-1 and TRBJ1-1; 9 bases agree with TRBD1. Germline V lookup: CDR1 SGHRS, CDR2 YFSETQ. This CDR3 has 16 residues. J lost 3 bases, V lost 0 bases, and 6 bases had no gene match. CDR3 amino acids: CASSLVGTGWDTEAFF. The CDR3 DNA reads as TGCGCCAGCAGCTTGGTCGGGACAGGGTGGGACACTGAAGCTTTCTTT.

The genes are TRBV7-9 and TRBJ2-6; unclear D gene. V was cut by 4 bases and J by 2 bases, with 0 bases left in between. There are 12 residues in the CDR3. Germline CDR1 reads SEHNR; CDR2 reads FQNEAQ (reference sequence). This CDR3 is CASSSGANVLTF. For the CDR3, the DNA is TGTGCCAGCAGCTCTGGGGCCAACGTCCTGACTTTC.

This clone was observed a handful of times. For the CDR3, the DNA is TGTGCCAGCAGCCCGCCAGGGATAACGGCCTACGAGCAGTACTTC. Translated, it gives CASSPPGITAYEQYF. V gene TRBV5-5 combines with J gene TRBJ2-7; TRBD1 is a possible D gene (5 bases). The ends were cut back, 4 bases at V and 2 bases at J, with 16 bases in the middle. The CDR3 runs to 15 residues. Looked up from germline, CDR1 is SGHKS and CDR2 is YYEKEE (reference sequence).

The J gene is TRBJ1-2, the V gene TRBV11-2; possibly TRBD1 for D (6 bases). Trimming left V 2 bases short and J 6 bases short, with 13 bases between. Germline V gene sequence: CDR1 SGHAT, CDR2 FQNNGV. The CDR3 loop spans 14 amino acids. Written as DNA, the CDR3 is TGTGCCAGCAGCTTATCGAGGGGGGCGGATGGCTACACCTTC. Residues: CASSLSRGADGYTF.

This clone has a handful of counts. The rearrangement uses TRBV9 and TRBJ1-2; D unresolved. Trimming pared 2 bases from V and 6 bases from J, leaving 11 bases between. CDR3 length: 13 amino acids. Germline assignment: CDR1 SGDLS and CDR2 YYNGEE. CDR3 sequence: CASSVLRSNGYTF. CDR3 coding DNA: TGTGCCAGCAGCGTCCTAAGGAGTAATGGCTACACCTTC.